The 26 T cell receptor beta chains below come from one sample, sequenced in a study of response to subunit inactivated influenza vaccine. A single record per CDR3 protein comes from TCRdb applying MiXCR to the RT-PCR reads. The sample shows more than 200,000 distinct CDR3 sequences, 12% of them seen only once. The specimen was non-naive T cells sorted from PBMCs, collected 14 days before vaccination. The receptors come from a man aged 50-60 years who received an inactivated influenza vaccine.

The chain carries TRBV5-6 and TRBJ2-5, with D hard to call. Germline V CDR1 and CDR2: SGHDT, YYEEEE. There are 14 residues in the CDR3. Deletions cut 0 bases from V and 3 bases from J, with 9 bases between. CDR3 loop: CASSLDRFEETQYF. DNA of the CDR3: TGTGCCAGCAGCTTGGATAGATTTGAAGAGACCCAGTACTTC.

The chain uses TRBV5-6 and TRBJ2-5, with D unresolved. Trimming stripped 2 bases from V and 3 bases from J, with 14 bases between. The germline V gene has CDR1 SGHDT and CDR2 YYEEEE. The CDR3 contains 15 residues. Here the CDR3 reads CASSFIGDREETQYF. The CDR3 DNA reads as TGTGCCAGCAGCTTTATTGGGGATAGAGAAGAGACCCAGTACTTC.

This clonotype was seen repeatedly, ten times or more. The rearrangement links TRBV20-1 to TRBJ2-1; D may be TRBD1 (6 bases). Germline V CDR1 and CDR2: DFQATT, SNEGSKA (reference sequence). The CDR3 is 14 residues long. Trimming cost V 1 base and J 7 bases, with 14 bases left between them. In DNA, the CDR3 is TGCAGTGCTAGAGGCGGACAGTCCATGAATGAGCAGTTCTTC. Amino acid sequence: CSARGGQSMNEQFF.

The chain joins TRBV7-2 to TRBJ2-2; the match to TRBD2 covers 11 bases. The germline CDR1 and CDR2 sequences are SGHTA and FQGNSA. V lost 2 bases to trimming and J lost 5 bases; unmatched junction nucleotides: 7. The CDR3 runs to 17 residues. The CDR3 region has the DNA TGTGCCAGCAGCTTACTAGCGGGAGGAGGTCTTACCGGGGAGCTGTTTTTT. Translated: CASSLLAGGGLTGELFF.

The table lists this clonotype with a few counts. The chain has TRBV6-1 and TRBJ1-5; 10 bases match TRBD1. The CDR3 runs 15 residues. Germline V lookup: CDR1 MNHNS, CDR2 SASEGT. The trim removed 5 bases at V and 6 bases at J, leaving 7 bases unmatched. The CDR3 sequence is CASSRGTGEGQPQHF. CDR3 in DNA: TGTGCCAGCAGTCGCGGGACAGGGGAAGGTCAGCCCCAGCATTTT.

This clonotype has at least ten counts. J is TRBJ1-3 and V is TRBV18; TRBD1 matches 10 bases. The germline gives CDR1 KGHSH, CDR2 LQKENI. This CDR3 has 16 amino acids. V lost 4 bases to trimming and J lost 2 bases; unmatched junction nucleotides: 5. The CDR3 bases are TGTGCCAGCTCACAGGACAGGGGGAACACTGGAAACACCATATATTTT. Translating it yields CASSQDRGNTGNTIYF.

The chain combines TRBV13 with TRBJ2-5, with a weak D call TRBD2 (6 bases). Trimming removed 2 bases from V and 1 base from J, with 23 bases in between. CDR1 is PRHDT, CDR2 FYEKMQ, per germline (reference sequence). This CDR3 has 19 amino acids. The CDR3 coding sequence is TGTGCCAGCAGCTTATCCTTCTTTAGACGGAGGGGTCTCCAAGAGACCCAGTACTTC. Its translation: CASSLSFFRRRGLQETQYF. Supplemented by reference TRBV13 and TRBJ2-5, the full variable domain reads AAGVIQSPRHLIKEKRETATLKCYPIPRHDTVYWYQQGPGQDPQFLISFYEKMQSDKGSIPDRFSAQQFSDYHSELNMSSLELGDSALYFCASSLSFFRRRGLQETQYFGPGTRLLVL.

V gene TRBV11-2 combines with J gene TRBJ2-7; a weak D match, TRBD2 (5 bases). The V end was cut by 0 bases, the J end by 2 bases, with 14 bases between. CDR1 and CDR2 from the germline V gene are SGHAT and FQNNGV. This CDR3 region has 16 residues. In DNA, the CDR3 is TGTGCCAGCAGCTTAGATCTTCCGCGGGTGGCCTACGAGCAGTACTTC. The encoded protein is CASSLDLPRVAYEQYF. Using reference TRBV11-2 and TRBJ2-7 for the parts outside the CDR3, the full variable domain is EAGVAQSPRYKIIEKRQSVAFWCNPISGHATLYWYQQILGQGPKLLIQFQNNGVVDDSQLPKDRFSAERLKGVDSTLKIQPAKLEDSAVYLCASSLDLPRVAYEQYFGPGTRLTVT.

The chain combines TRBV7-2 with TRBJ2-7; possibly TRBD1 for D (6 bases). The CDR3 sequence is 13 residues long. Germline V gene data show CDR1 as SGHTA and CDR2 as FQGNSA. Trimming pared 3 bases from V and 6 bases from J, leaving 12 bases between. The CDR3 here is CASSFAGAGEQYF. The CDR3 DNA sequence: TGTGCCAGCAGCTTCGCAGGGGCAGGCGAGCAGTACTTC.

This clonotype was observed a handful of times. The chain recombines TRBV3-1 with TRBJ1-5; maybe TRBD1 (6 bases). CDR1 and CDR2 (germline): LGHDT, YNNKEL (reference sequence). The CDR3 totals 15 residues. Between the trimmed V and J ends, which lost 0 bases and 11 bases, there was a span of 17 bases. The CDR3 coding sequence is TGTGCCAGCAGCCAAGATAGTTCAGGGGTCTGGTCCCAGCATTTT. Protein sequence: CASSQDSSGVWSQHF.

This clonotype was seen only a few times. This chain links TRBV4-1 with TRBJ2-7; 8 bases line up with TRBD1. This CDR3 comprises 15 residues. From germline, CDR1 is MGHRA and CDR2 YSYEKL. With V trimmed by 1 base and J by 0 bases, 2 bases remained unmatched. The CDR3 DNA follows: TGCGCCAGCAGCCAAGGAGGACAGGGCTCCTACGAGCAGTACTTC. This encodes CASSQGGQGSYEQYF.

This chain joins TRBV12-3 or TRBV12-4 and TRBJ1-3; tentative D call: TRBD1 (6 bases). This CDR3 has 15 amino acids. Trimming left V 3 bases short and J 3 bases short, with 12 bases between. CDR3: CASSLGQGIGNTIYF. The CDR3 DNA is TGTGCCAGCAGTTTGGGGCAGGGGATTGGAAACACCATATATTTT.

V usage is TRBV12-3 or TRBV12-4 and J usage is TRBJ1-5; 7 bases agree with TRBD1. This CDR3 has 13 residues. With 6 bases clipped from V and 5 bases from J, the junction kept 4 bases outside the gene matches. The CDR3 is CASRTGTDQPQHF. The CDR3, as DNA: TGTGCCAGCAGGACAGGGACCGATCAGCCCCAGCATTTT.

This clonotype has just a few counts. The CDR3 is CASKAGAYNEQFF. The CDR3 nucleotides read TGTGCCAGCAAAGCGGGGGCCTACAATGAGCAGTTCTTC. V usage is TRBV2 and J usage is TRBJ2-1; TRBD2 agrees at 8 bases. The V segment lost 7 bases and the J segment 2 bases; nucleotides outside the gene matches: 1. This CDR3 is built from 13 residues. Germline V gives CDR1 SNHLY, CDR2 FYNNEI.

Worth noting for this clonotype: This may arise from a read error, as a much more abundant clone is one base away. The rearrangement uses TRBV29-1 and TRBJ2-7, with D perhaps TRBD2 (6 bases). Germline CDR1 SQVTM, CDR2 ANQGSEA. CDR3 length: 14 amino acids. V lost 6 bases, J lost 4 bases, and 19 bases lay in between. In DNA form, the CDR3 reads TGCAGCGTGAGGGTGGAGGGGTCCGGATACGAGCAGTACTTC. It is translated as CSVRVEGSGYEQYF.

This clonotype has only a few counts. The V call is TRBV6-1, the J call TRBJ1-4; possibly TRBD1 for D (5 bases). V was clipped by 5 bases and J by 6 bases, with 7 bases between them. The CDR3 is made up of 12 amino acids. Germline V gene data show CDR1 as MNHNS and CDR2 as SASEGT. DNA for the CDR3: TGTGCCAGCAGTCCAGGGTATGAAAAACTGTTTTTT. Translating it yields CASSPGYEKLFF.

This clonotype was observed many times. The CDR3 bases are TGTGCCAGCGCGCCCCGGGGCCCTGAAGCTTTCTTT. Translated: CASAPRGPEAFF. V gene TRBV7-2 combines with J gene TRBJ1-1; tentatively, D is TRBD1 (5 bases). Trimming left V 8 bases short and J 6 bases short, with 13 bases between. Germline V lookup: CDR1 SGHTA, CDR2 FQGNSA. The CDR3 contains 12 residues.

This clonotype was seen ten or more times. This chain links TRBV20-1 with TRBJ1-2, with TRBD1 matching over 7 bases. V lost 6 bases, J lost 7 bases, and 14 bases stayed unmatched. This CDR3 is built from 14 residues. Germline V gene lookup returns CDR1 DFQATT and CDR2 SNEGSKA (reference sequence). This chain's CDR3 is CSAPGQLLDGGYTF. CDR3 nucleotide sequence: TGCAGTGCCCCGGGACAGCTTCTCGATGGTGGCTACACCTTC.

This clonotype was counted only a few times. V gene TRBV6-2 or TRBV6-3 combines with J gene TRBJ2-7; TRBD2 agrees at 11 bases. The V segment lost 0 bases and the J segment 4 bases; nucleotides outside the gene matches: 5. There are 16 residues in the CDR3. CDR1 is MNHEY, CDR2 SVGEGT, per germline. The CDR3 region is CASSYSTSGSRYEQYF. For the CDR3, the DNA is TGTGCCAGCAGTTACTCCACTAGCGGGAGTCGTTACGAGCAGTACTTC.

The chain uses TRBV4-3 and TRBJ1-3; D is unresolved. CDR3 length: 15 amino acids. Trimming removed 0 bases at V and 1 base at J, with 7 bases between. Germline V gene lookup returns CDR1 LGHNA and CDR2 YSLEER. Written as DNA, the CDR3 is TGCGCCAGCAGCCAAGACACTTCTTCTGGAAACACCATATATTTT. This codes for CASSQDTSSGNTIYF.

The sample holds a few counts of this clonotype. This chain links TRBV25-1 with TRBJ1-2, with 9 bases fitting TRBD1. The CDR3 contains 16 residues. V shed 1 base, J shed 6 bases, and the junction held 9 bases outside the gene matches. Germline lookup yields CDR1 MGHDK and CDR2 SYGVNS. DNA of the CDR3: TGTGCCAGCAGTGAATCGGTACAGGGGGCGAAGGATGGCTACACCTTC. It yields the protein CASSESVQGAKDGYTF.

A few counts support this clonotype. The V call is TRBV6-1, the J call TRBJ2-6, with a possible D match to TRBD1 (6 bases). The ends were cut back, 5 bases at V and 0 bases at J, with 14 bases in the middle. The CDR3 sequence is 17 residues long. Germline V CDR1 and CDR2: MNHNS, SASEGT. CDR3 amino acids: CASSNTGFPSGANVLTF. DNA of the CDR3: TGTGCCAGCAGTAATACAGGGTTCCCCTCTGGGGCCAACGTCCTGACTTTC.

This clonotype has at least ten counts. The chain has TRBV18 and TRBJ2-2; no definite D call. This CDR3 comprises 16 residues. The V end was cut by 2 bases, the J end by 3 bases, with 13 bases between. The germline CDR1 and CDR2 sequences are KGHSH and LQKENI. CDR3 coding DNA: TGTGCCAGCTCACCAATGGGCGCATTACACACCGGGGAGCTGTTTTTT. The encoded protein is CASSPMGALHTGELFF.

The V gene is TRBV7-2, the J gene TRBJ2-5; no firm D call. In germline, CDR1 is SGHTA, CDR2 FQGNSA. CDR3 length: 14 amino acids. V lost 5 bases and J lost 1, with 11 bases in between. CDR3 residues: CASSPYKSQETQYF. In DNA, the CDR3 is TGTGCCAGCAGCCCCTACAAAAGCCAAGAGACCCAGTACTTC.

The table lists this clonotype with a few counts. The CDR3 region is CASTLQGTNEKLFF. Here the CDR3 DNA reads TGTGCCAGCACCCTACAGGGAACTAATGAAAAACTGTTTTTT. The chain uses TRBV7-9 and TRBJ1-4, with TRBD1 as a possible D gene (6 bases). Trimming took off 7 bases at V and 1 base at J, with 10 bases between the two ends. Germline V gene data show CDR1 as SEHNR and CDR2 as FQNEAQ (reference sequence). This CDR3 has 14 amino acids.

This clonotype was observed many times. The gene calls are TRBV3-1 and TRBJ2-3; 13 bases are shared with TRBD2. This CDR3 is 16 amino acids long. V lost 1 base to trimming and J lost 5 bases; unmatched junction nucleotides: 3. Germline CDR1 and CDR2: LGHDT and YNNKEL (reference sequence). The CDR3 reads CASSQGTSGGQDTQYF. The DNA for the CDR3 is TGTGCCAGCAGCCAAGGGACTAGCGGGGGTCAAGATACGCAGTATTTT.